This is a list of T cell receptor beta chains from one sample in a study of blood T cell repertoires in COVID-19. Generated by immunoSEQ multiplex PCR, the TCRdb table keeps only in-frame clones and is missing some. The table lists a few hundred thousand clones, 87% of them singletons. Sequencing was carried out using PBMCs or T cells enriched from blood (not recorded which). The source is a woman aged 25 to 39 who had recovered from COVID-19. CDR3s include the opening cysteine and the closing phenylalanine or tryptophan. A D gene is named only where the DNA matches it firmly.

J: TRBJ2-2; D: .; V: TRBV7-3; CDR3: CASSLGNSNTGELFF; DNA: TGTGCCAGCAGCCTAGGAAACTCAAACACCGGGGAGCTGTTTTTT
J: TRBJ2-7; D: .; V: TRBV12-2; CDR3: CASRPQSATGLVYEQYF; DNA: TGTGCAAGTCGCCCCCAATCGGCGACAGGCTTGGTATACGAGCAGTACTTC
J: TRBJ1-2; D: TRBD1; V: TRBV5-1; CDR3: CASSGTGTGVGYTF; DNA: TGCGCCAGCAGCGGTACCGGGACAGGGGTTGGCTACACCTTC
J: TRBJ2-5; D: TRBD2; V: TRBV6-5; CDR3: CASSPRGGRETQYF; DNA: TGTGCCAGCAGTCCCCGGGGAGGGCGAGAGACCCAGTACTTC
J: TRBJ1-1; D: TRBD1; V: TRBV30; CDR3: CAWSRWTGGSGTEAFF; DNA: TGTGCCTGGAGTCGTTGGACAGGGGGGTCTGGCACTGAAGCTTTCTTT
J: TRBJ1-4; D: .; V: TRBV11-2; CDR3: CASSLGRGTLATNEKLFF; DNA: TGTGCCAGCAGCTTAGGGCGGGGGACACTTGCAACTAATGAAAAACTGTTTTTT
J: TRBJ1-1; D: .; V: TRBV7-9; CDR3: CASSSAGSTEAFF; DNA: TGTGCCAGCAGCTCAGCCGGTAGCACTGAAGCTTTCTTT
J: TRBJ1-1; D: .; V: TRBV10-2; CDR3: CASRVAPEYNRAKNTEAFF; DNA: TGCGCCAGCAGAGTCGCACCGGAATACAACAGGGCAAAGAACACTGAAGCTTTCTTT
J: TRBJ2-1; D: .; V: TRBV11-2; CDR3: CASSLAGNNEQFF; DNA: TGTGCCAGCAGCTTAGCGGGGAACAATGAGCAGTTCTTC
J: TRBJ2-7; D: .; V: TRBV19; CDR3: CASSGRVNEQYF; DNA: TGTGCCAGTAGTGGCAGGGTCAACGAGCAGTACTTC
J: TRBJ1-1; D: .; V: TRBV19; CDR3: CASSIRRSMNTEAFF; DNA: TGTGCCAGTAGTATACGACGTAGCATGAACACTGAAGCTTTCTTT
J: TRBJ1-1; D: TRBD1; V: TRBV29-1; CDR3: CSVWDRGNTEAFF; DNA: TGCAGCGTCTGGGACAGGGGGAACACTGAAGCTTTCTTT
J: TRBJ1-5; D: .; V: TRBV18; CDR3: CASSQSPGSGQPQHF; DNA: TGTGCCAGCTCACAAAGCCCGGGGTCGGGTCAGCCCCAGCATTTT
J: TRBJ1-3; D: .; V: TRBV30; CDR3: CGRTVGNTIYF; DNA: TGTGGTCGGACAGTCGGAAACACCATATATTTT